This note documents a single T cell receptor beta chain sequence. The antigen remains unidentified. This specimen belongs to a study of T cell responses to AZD1222 COVID-19 vaccine. General study points: It should be noted that donors were predominantly white British and more often female, and clonal diversity was possibly underestimated. Vaccine-related CD4 TCRs covered spike, predominating at 160-218 and 743-854.

TCRdb's table, derived via immunoSEQ multiplex PCR, lists solely in-frame clones and lacks some. The sample includes 120,000 or so clones, 75% to 90% of them seen just once. Germline trimming cut 4 bases from V and 7 bases from J; bases unmatched to any gene: 5. The CDR3 totals 12 residues. Germline loops: CDR1 SGHDT, CDR2 YYEEEE. The origin of this receptor is an adult in good health. The specimen comprised peripheral blood, sampled on day 0 of MenACWY control vaccination. The chain combines TRBV5-6 with TRBJ2-7, with 7 bases lining up with TRBD1. CDR3 amino acids: CASSRGTVEQYF. CDR3 in DNA: TGTGCCAGCAGCCGAGGGACAGTGGAGCAGTACTTC.